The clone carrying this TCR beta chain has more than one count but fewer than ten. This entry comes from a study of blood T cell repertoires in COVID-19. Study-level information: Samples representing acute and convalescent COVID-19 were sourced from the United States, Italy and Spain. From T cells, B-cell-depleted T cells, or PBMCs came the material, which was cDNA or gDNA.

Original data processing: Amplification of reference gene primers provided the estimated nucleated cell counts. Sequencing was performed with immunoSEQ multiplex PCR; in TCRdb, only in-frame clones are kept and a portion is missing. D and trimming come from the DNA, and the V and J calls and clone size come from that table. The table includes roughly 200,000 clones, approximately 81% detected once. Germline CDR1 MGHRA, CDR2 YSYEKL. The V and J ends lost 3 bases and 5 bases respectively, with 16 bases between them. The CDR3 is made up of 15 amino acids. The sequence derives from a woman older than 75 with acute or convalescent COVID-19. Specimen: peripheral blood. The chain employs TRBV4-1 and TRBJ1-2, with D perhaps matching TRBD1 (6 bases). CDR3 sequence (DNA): TGCGCCAGCAGCCAGGACAACGGGACACCATATGGCTACACCTTC. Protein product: CASSQDNGTPYGYTF.